Below are 18 T cell receptor beta chains sequenced from a single sample in a study of CD8+ T cells in alopecia areata (dated by TCRdb to the late 2010s). The method behind the library was the immunoSEQ multiplex PCR assay. RNA was extracted from all samples and reverse transcribed into cDNA as template for TCR sequencing. TCRdb re-hosts the immuneACCESS table, in-frame sequences only. Its copies lack some clones; in the studies checked, an unresolved V gene accounts for under half of them, and the cause for the rest is not known. The sample table lists about 200,000 clones, around 66% of them with a count of one. The biggest ten clones account for roughly 4.2% of the sample. This sample's time point label indicates: 4 weeks on oral tofacitinib. The sample's treatment or condition label, in plain terms: oral pan-JAK inhibitor, 5-10 mg twice daily. Sample: CD4+ T cells sorted from blood, taken at week 4, from a patient treated with tofacitinib. The receptors stem from a human donor with alopecia areata.

This clone was recorded once. V gene TRBV7-2 combines with J gene TRBJ2-6, with D perhaps given as TRBD1 or TRBD2 (5 bases each). The CDR3 sequence is 17 residues long. The germline CDR1 and CDR2 sequences are SGHTA and FQGNSA. V was trimmed by 2 bases and J by 1 base, leaving 12 bases between them. CDR3 loop: CASSLYRGASGANVLTF. CDR3 DNA: TGTGCCAGCAGCTTATATCGAGGGGCGTCTGGGGCCAACGTCCTGACTTTC.

The V and J genes are TRBV2 and TRBJ2-3; a possible D gene is TRBD1 (6 bases). The CDR3 runs to 12 residues. Germline CDR1 reads SNHLY; CDR2 reads FYNNEI. V was trimmed by 5 bases and J by 6 bases, leaving 9 bases between them. CDR3 bases: TGTGCCAGCAGTTCAGGGGCGGATACGCAGTATTTT. It encodes CASSSGADTQYF.

As regards this clone: The same CDR3 can be traced to other DNA sequences in this sample. The V and J genes are TRBV27 and TRBJ1-4; D gene ambiguous. The CDR3 covers 13 residues. The germline V gene has CDR1 MNHEY and CDR2 SMNVEV (reference sequence). V shed 5 bases and J shed 7 bases, with 11 bases lying between them. The CDR3 coding sequence is TGTGCCAGCAGTCTGACGGCAGGTGAAAAACTGTTTTTT. Translating it yields CASSLTAGEKLFF.

In the case of this clone: Other DNA sequences in this sample translate to the same CDR3. The J gene is TRBJ1-1, the V gene TRBV5-1; D remains unclear. This CDR3 is 12 amino acids long. Germline assignment: CDR1 SGHRS and CDR2 YFSETQ. V lost 0 bases, J lost 4 bases, and 4 bases lay in between. The chain's CDR3 is CASSLEGTEAFF. In nucleotides, the CDR3 is TGCGCCAGCAGCTTGGAAGGCACTGAAGCTTTCTTT.

V is TRBV10-3 and J is TRBJ2-1, with 7 bases identical to TRBD1. The CDR3 has 12 amino acids. The V gene end was trimmed by 7 bases and the J gene end by 8 bases; junction bases not matched to a gene: 5. From germline, CDR1 is ENHRY and CDR2 SYGVKD. CDR3 in DNA: TGTGCCATCAACCGAGGGACAGATGAGCAGTTCTTC. Translated: CAINRGTDEQFF.

The CDR3 DNA sequence: TGCGCCAGCAGCCCCCCCGGGGATTCTAATGAAAAACTGTTTTTT. Translating gives CASSPPGDSNEKLFF. V gene TRBV4-3 combines with J gene TRBJ1-4; D uncertain. V was pared by 4 bases and J by 3 bases, with 12 bases between. The CDR3 contains 15 residues. In germline, CDR1 is LGHNA, CDR2 YSLEER.

This clone has more than one count but fewer than ten. The chain combines TRBV2 with TRBJ2-1; D not resolved. The V gene lost 4 bases and the J gene lost 5 bases, with 6 bases spanning the gap. This CDR3 contains 12 residues. CDR1 is SNHLY and CDR2 is FYNNEI in the germline V gene. The DNA for the CDR3 is TGTGCCAGCAGTGTTCAGGACAATGAGCAGTTCTTC. Protein: CASSVQDNEQFF.

The chain couples TRBV29-1 to TRBJ2-5; tentative D call: TRBD1 (6 bases). CDR1 is SQVTM and CDR2 is ANQGSEA in the germline V gene. There are 13 residues in the CDR3. Between the trimmed V and J ends, which lost 7 bases and 3 bases, there was a span of 15 bases. DNA for the CDR3: TGCAGCGCCCAGTTTGGGGGCAAAGAGACCCAGTACTTC. Encoded protein: CSAQFGGKETQYF.

The chain is built from TRBV30 and TRBJ1-2; 9 bases fit TRBD1. Germline lookup yields CDR1 GTSNPN and CDR2 SVGIG (reference sequence). Trimming took 4 bases from V and 6 from J; bases not matched to a gene: 6. The CDR3 consists of 13 residues. DNA for the CDR3: TGTGCCTGGACCAGGGGACAGGGAAATGGCTACACCTTC. This encodes CAWTRGQGNGYTF.

The rearrangement uses TRBV7-2 and TRBJ2-5, with D perhaps matching TRBD1 (5 bases). The CDR3 runs to 15 residues. Per germline, CDR1 SGHTA and CDR2 FQGNSA. The V and J ends lost 3 bases and 5 bases respectively, with 16 bases between them. The CDR3 is CASSFSRQPGETQYF. The CDR3 nucleotides read TGTGCCAGCAGCTTTTCAAGACAGCCTGGGGAGACCCAGTACTTC.

The genes are TRBV19 and TRBJ2-2, with a tentative D call TRBD2 (6 bases). This CDR3 has 13 residues. Germline V lookup: CDR1 LNHDA, CDR2 SQIVND (reference sequence). V lost 8 bases to trimming and J lost 4 bases, with 11 bases between them. CDR3 nucleotides: TGTGCCAGTCAGGAGGGATTCACCGGGGAGCTGTTTTTT. It specifies CASQEGFTGELFF.

The chain is built from TRBV30 and TRBJ2-7; TRBD1 agrees at 10 bases. With V trimmed by 0 bases and J by 3 bases, 2 bases remained unmatched. This CDR3 is built from 14 residues. The germline V gene has CDR1 GTSNPN and CDR2 SVGIG (reference sequence). CDR3 loop: CAWSVGQGSYEQYF. The CDR3 DNA sequence: TGTGCCTGGAGTGTGGGACAGGGGAGCTACGAGCAGTACTTC.

V is TRBV6-6 and J is TRBJ1-2, with 9 bases that match TRBD1. V trimming: 6 bases; J trimming: 4 bases; junction bases outside the gene matches: 6. This CDR3 is 14 amino acids long. CDR1 is MNHNY and CDR2 is SVGAGI in the germline V gene (reference sequence). The CDR3 protein is CASRFRDRAYGYTF. The CDR3 DNA follows: TGTGCCAGCAGGTTCCGGGACAGGGCCTATGGCTACACCTTC.

The rearrangement joins TRBV27 to TRBJ2-2; 9 bases match TRBD2. V dropped 4 bases and J dropped 7; count of bases not matched to a gene: 7. The CDR3 spans 15 residues. Per germline, CDR1 MNHEY and CDR2 SMNVEV (reference sequence). The CDR3 sequence is CASSWSGGPGGELFF. The CDR3 nucleotides read TGTGCCAGCAGTTGGAGCGGGGGGCCGGGCGGGGAGCTGTTTTTT.

The V call is TRBV29-1, the J call TRBJ1-1; D unclear. The CDR3 contains 10 residues. Germline V gene data show CDR1 as SQVTM and CDR2 as ANQGSEA. Trimming took off 6 bases at V and 7 bases at J, with 9 bases between the two ends. The CDR3 loop reads CSVRTVEAFF. CDR3 nucleotides: TGCAGCGTACGGACGGTTGAAGCTTTCTTT.

The chain joins TRBV13 to TRBJ2-3, with TRBD1 matching 7 bases. V lost 4 bases, J lost 14 bases, and 12 bases stayed unmatched. The CDR3 length is 13 residues. CDR1 is PRHDT, CDR2 FYEKMQ, per germline (reference sequence). The CDR3 spells CASSSTLDRVGYF. The DNA for the CDR3 is TGTGCCAGCAGCTCGACCCTCGACAGGGTGGGGTATTTT. The full variable domain, with the rest looked up from reference TRBV13 and TRBJ2-3, is AAGVIQSPRHLIKEKRETATLKCYPIPRHDTVYWYQQGPGQDPQFLISFYEKMQSDKGSIPDRFSAQQFSDYHSELNMSSLELGDSALYFCASSSTLDRVGYFGPGTRLTVL.

Details on this clone: The same CDR3 is also encoded by other DNA sequences in this sample. CDR3 nucleotides: TGTGCCTGGAGTGTTGGGGGAAAAGAGACCCAGTACTTC. Protein: CAWSVGGKETQYF. J is TRBJ2-5 and V is TRBV30, with D perhaps assigned TRBD1 or TRBD2 (5 bases each). The CDR3 is 13 amino acids. Per the germline V gene, CDR1 is GTSNPN and CDR2 is SVGIG (reference sequence). Between the trimmed V and J ends, which lost 0 bases and 3 bases, there was a span of 8 bases.

The J gene is TRBJ1-2, the V gene TRBV25-1; the match to TRBD1 covers 8 bases. CDR1 and CDR2 from the germline V gene are MGHDK and SYGVNS. Losses at the gene ends were 1 base for V and 3 bases for J; bases not matched to a gene: 4. This CDR3 comprises 15 residues. DNA of the CDR3: TGTGCCAGCAGTGAATCGGACAGGGCCTACTATGGCTACACCTTC. Translating gives CASSESDRAYYGYTF.